These T cell receptor beta chains were read from a single sample in a study of identical twins. Using its own MiXCR run on the 5' RACE reads, TCRdb lists one record per CDR3 protein. The repertoire holds 1.5 million to 2 million distinct CDR3 sequences, with about 32% as singletons. Sequenced: cord blood. These receptors were collected from a newborn girl in good health. The CDR3 runs from the conserved cysteine through the conserved F or W. A D gene is named only where the DNA matches it firmly. Some rows mark clone size as missing; the rest say once, few, many or name a class of expanded clone.

d_gene,abundance,j_gene,v_gene,CDR3aa,CDR3nt
TRBD1,NA,TRBJ2-3,TRBV4-1,CASSQTQGAYTDTQYF,TGCGCCAGCAGCCAAACGCAGGGGGCTTACACAGATACGCAGTATTTT
NA,NA,TRBJ1-2,TRBV6-6,CASSYGPGLLEGYTF,TGTGCCAGCAGTTACGGGCCCGGGCTCCTGGAGGGCTACACCTTC
NA,few,TRBJ2-7,TRBV28,CASTSWTDHSYEQYF,TGTGCCAGCACCTCGTGGACAGACCACTCCTACGAGCAGTACTTC
NA,few,TRBJ2-1,TRBV15,CATSRDWPYNEQFF,TGTGCCACCAGCAGAGATTGGCCGTACAATGAGCAGTTCTTC
TRBD1,few,TRBJ2-2,TRBV4-2,CASSHYNRGRGELFF,TGTGCCAGCAGCCATTACAACAGGGGGCGTGGGGAGCTGTTTTTT
TRBD2,few,TRBJ2-4,TRBV11-2,CASRGWREGSENIQYF,TGTGCCAGCAGGGGCTGGCGGGAGGGGTCCGAAAACATTCAGTACTTC
NA,NA,TRBJ2-5,TRBV6-1,CASSPLEQDQETQYF,TGTGCCAGCAGTCCCCTAGAACAGGACCAAGAGACCCAGTACTTC
NA,few,TRBJ1-6,TRBV10-3,CAISELGGGSPLHF,TGTGCCATCAGTGAGCTGGGTGGGGGTTCACCCCTCCACTTT
NA,few,TRBJ2-1,TRBV21-1,CASSTKLAGGGNEQFF,TGTGCCAGCAGCACCAAACTAGCGGGAGGGGGCAATGAGCAGTTCTTC
TRBD2,once,TRBJ2-7,TRBV19,CATGTSEVYEQYF,TGTGCCACCGGGACTAGCGAGGTCTACGAGCAGTACTTC
NA,few,TRBJ2-7,TRBV2,CASAQGDSYEQYF,TGTGCCAGCGCGCAGGGGGACTCGTACGAGCAGTACTTC
TRBD2,NA,TRBJ2-7,TRBV6-4,CASRREPGGSYEQYF,TGTGCCAGCAGAAGGGAACCGGGGGGTTCCTACGAGCAGTACTTC
NA,many,TRBJ2-7,TRBV25-1,CASSESTAPVEQYF,TGTGCCAGCAGTGAATCGACGGCACCCGTGGAGCAGTACTTC
TRBD1,NA,TRBJ2-7,TRBV27,CASSVDRGAYEQYF,TGTGCCAGCAGTGTGGACAGGGGCGCCTACGAGCAGTACTTC
NA,many,TRBJ2-3,TRBV7-2,CASSLVDTQYF,TGTGCCAGCAGCTTAGTAGATACGCAGTATTTT
TRBD2,NA,TRBJ2-3,TRBV6-4,CASSDEGSGMISTDTQYF,TGTGCCAGCAGTGACGAAGGTAGCGGGATGATTAGCACAGATACGCAGTATTTT
TRBD1,NA,TRBJ1-1,TRBV4-2,CASCPRTGGTEAFF,TGTGCCAGCTGCCCTCGGACAGGGGGCACTGAAGCTTTCTTT
TRBD2,once,TRBJ2-5,TRBV7-9,CASSSPGLASNNEQYF,TGTGCCAGCAGTTCTCCGGGACTAGCGTCGAACAATGAGCAGTACTTC
TRBD2,NA,TRBJ2-1,TRBV10-3,CAISGASGRLNEQFF,TGTGCCATCAGTGGTGCTAGCGGGAGGCTTAATGAGCAGTTCTTC
TRBD2,NA,TRBJ2-3,TRBV9,CASSVSPTSGGPDTQYF,TGTGCCAGCAGCGTATCTCCGACTAGCGGGGGCCCTGATACGCAGTATTTT
NA,NA,TRBJ2-5,TRBV29-1,CSVVDSNEQYF,TGCAGCGTTGTGGACAGCAATGAGCAGTACTTC
TRBD2,few,TRBJ2-1,TRBV4-1,CASSQKRVAGGPNEQFF,TGCGCCAGCAGCCAAAAAAGGGTAGCGGGGGGGCCCAATGAGCAGTTCTTC
NA,NA,TRBJ2-2,TRBV3-1,CASSQIRGAGELFF,TGTGCCAGCAGCCAAATAAGAGGGGCCGGGGAGCTGTTTTTT
NA,few,TRBJ2-3,TRBV6-1,CASSAPLGESTDTQYF,TGTGCCAGCAGTGCGCCCCTGGGCGAGTCCACAGATACGCAGTATTTT
TRBD2,few,TRBJ2-2,TRBV20-1,CSARAAGGSEELFF,TGCAGTGCTAGAGCCGCGGGAGGGTCGGAGGAGCTGTTTTTT
NA,few,TRBJ1-2,TRBV9,CASRGGSHYGYTF,TGTGCCAGCAGGGGAGGGTCCCACTATGGCTACACCTTC
NA,NA,TRBJ2-7,TRBV20-1,CSAATSAYEQYF,TGCAGTGCTGCCACCTCGGCCTACGAGCAGTACTTC
NA,few,TRBJ2-5,TRBV3-1,CASSLSALGEYQETQYF,TGTGCCAGCAGCCTCTCAGCGCTGGGGGAGTACCAAGAGACCCAGTACTTC
TRBD2,few,TRBJ2-5,TRBV9,CASSLVPSGHQETQYF,TGTGCCAGCAGCCTAGTCCCTAGCGGGCATCAAGAGACCCAGTACTTC
NA,NA,TRBJ2-2,TRBV3-1,CASTPKGDTGELFF,TGTGCCAGCACTCCCAAAGGAGACACCGGGGAGCTGTTTTTT
NA,few,TRBJ1-2,TRBV11-2,CASSSSSTAVYGYTF,TGTGCCAGCAGCTCCTCTTCGACGGCGGTCTATGGCTACACCTTC
NA,NA,TRBJ1-1,TRBV29-1,CSVAQGLTEAFF,TGCAGCGTTGCACAGGGTTTGACTGAAGCTTTCTTT
NA,NA,TRBJ1-4,TRBV20-1,CSGRAGEKLFF,TGCAGTGGCAGGGCGGGGGAAAAACTGTTTTTT
NA,many,TRBJ2-3,TRBV12-3/TRBV12-4,CASRRTGTDTQYF,TGTGCCAGCCGCCGGACAGGCACAGATACGCAGTATTTT
NA,few,TRBJ2-3,TRBV12-3/TRBV12-4,CASTFYRLTDTQYF,TGTGCCAGCACTTTTTACAGGCTCACAGATACGCAGTATTTT
TRBD2,few,TRBJ2-7,TRBV16,CASSQSNPTSGNSYEQYF,TGTGCCAGCAGCCAATCTAATCCTACTAGCGGGAACTCCTACGAGCAGTACTTC
NA,few,TRBJ1-5,TRBV29-1,CSVGWDQPQHF,TGCAGCGTTGGCTGGGACCAGCCCCAGCATTTT
NA,many,TRBJ2-5,TRBV3-1,CASSPRTRGGQETQYF,TGTGCCAGCAGCCCCCGGACTAGGGGGGGCCAAGAGACCCAGTACTTC